Below, 22 T cell receptor beta chains from the same sample are listed, as sequenced in a study of T cell responses to AZD1222 COVID-19 vaccine. Data came from immunoSEQ multiplex PCR; TCRdb stores just in-frame clones and leaves some out. The sample has around 94,000 clones, 70% to 90% seen once. The material sequenced was peripheral blood, taken on day 0 of AZD1222 vaccination. Receptors originate from an adult in good health.

V usage is TRBV30 and J usage is TRBJ1-1; maybe TRBD1 (5 bases). The CDR3 extends over 12 amino acids. V lost 3 bases and J lost 4, with 9 bases in between. Germline values: CDR1 GTSNPN, CDR2 SVGIG (reference sequence). Written as DNA, the CDR3 is TGTGCCTGGAGGTCAGGGACCACTGAAGCTTTCTTT. Translation: CAWRSGTTEAFF.

This chain connects TRBV18 to TRBJ1-1; the match to TRBD1 covers 11 bases. This CDR3 spans 13 amino acids. Germline trimming cut 3 bases from V and 11 bases from J; bases unmatched to any gene: 5. CDR1 is KGHSH and CDR2 is LQKENI in the germline V gene. The DNA for the CDR3 is TGTGCCAGCTCACCCGGGACAGGGGGTATGGCTTTCTTT. It codes for CASSPGTGGMAFF.

The sample holds one count of this clone. The rearrangement joins TRBV4-1 to TRBJ1-2; 7 bases align to TRBD1. CDR3 length: 15 amino acids. Germline V gives CDR1 MGHRA, CDR2 YSYEKL. The trim removed 0 bases at V and 5 bases at J, leaving 6 bases unmatched. CDR3 coding DNA: TGCGCCAGCAGCCAAGATCGACAGGGACTTTATGGCTACACCTTC. Translation: CASSQDRQGLYGYTF.

This chain uses TRBV6-5 with TRBJ1-5, with D maybe TRBD1 (5 bases). CDR3 length: 14 amino acids. The germline V gene encodes CDR1 MNHEY and CDR2 SVGAGI. Deletions cut 6 bases from V and 9 bases from J, with 18 bases between. CDR3 coding DNA: TGTGCCAGCAGACCCAGGGCCAGCGGAGGGCCCCAGCATTTT. Protein product: CASRPRASGGPQHF.

The chain combines TRBV29-1 with TRBJ2-7; 7 bases are shared with TRBD1. Germline values: CDR1 SQVTM, CDR2 ANQGSEA. CDR3 length equals 15 residues. Unmatched junction bases numbered 8, after V lost 1 base and J lost 2 bases. CDR3 in DNA: TGCAGCGTTGAAGGAGTGCGACAGGGAACCTACGAGCAGTACTTC. This codes for CSVEGVRQGTYEQYF.

V usage is TRBV6-5 and J usage is TRBJ1-2, with 10 bases identical to TRBD1. Germline V lookup: CDR1 MNHEY, CDR2 SVGAGI. V was pared by 5 bases and J by 5 bases, with 5 bases of the junction left unmatched. The length of the CDR3 is 14 residues. The CDR3 reads CASSRTGGRYGYTF. The CDR3 DNA follows: TGTGCCAGCAGTAGGACAGGGGGACGTTATGGCTACACCTTC.

V is TRBV27 and J is TRBJ1-6; D may be TRBD1 (6 bases). V was trimmed by 1 base and J by 5 bases, leaving 15 bases between them. The CDR3 extends over 17 amino acids. Germline V gene sequence: CDR1 MNHEY, CDR2 SMNVEV (reference sequence). CDR3 nucleotide sequence: TGTGCCAGCAGTTTATACAGGGTAGTTAATGATAATTCACCCCTCCACTTT. This translates into CASSLYRVVNDNSPLHF.

The V gene is TRBV6-5, the J gene TRBJ2-7; a possible D gene is TRBD1 (8 bases). The CDR3 extends over 15 amino acids. Germline CDR1 is MNHEY and CDR2 is SVGAGI. With 2 bases removed from V and 5 bases from J, the gap between germline ends came to 16 bases. The CDR3 spells CASSYTGGARNEQYF. In nucleotides, the CDR3 is TGTGCCAGCAGTTACACAGGGGGGGCTCGAAACGAGCAGTACTTC.

This chain uses TRBV9 with TRBJ1-1, with TRBD1 matching 7 bases. The junction had 15 bases not matched to a gene; V was cut back by 0 bases and J by 7 bases. This CDR3 is 17 amino acids long. Germline V gene sequence: CDR1 SGDLS, CDR2 YYNGEE. CDR3 nucleotides: TGTGCCAGCAGCGTAGGGCTAAGTACGACAGGGAGGGGTGAAGCTTTCTTT. Its translation: CASSVGLSTTGRGEAFF.

The rearrangement joins TRBV7-2 to TRBJ1-1; D is possibly TRBD1 (6 bases). The CDR3 contains 15 residues. Germline-derived CDR1 and CDR2 are SGHTA and FQGNSA. V lost 6 bases and J 5 bases, leaving 19 bases between the germline ends. DNA for the CDR3: TGTGCCAGCAGTTCCTTGGACAGAAGCGGAACTGAAGCTTTCTTT. This encodes CASSSLDRSGTEAFF.

V and J are TRBV28 and TRBJ2-5; D call uncertain. The length of the CDR3 is 14 residues. Germline V gene sequence: CDR1 MDHEN, CDR2 SYDVKM. Trimming removed 2 bases from V and 1 base from J, with 8 bases in between. The CDR3 sequence: CASSLGRAQETQYF. CDR3 sequence (DNA): TGTGCCAGCAGTTTAGGTAGGGCCCAAGAGACCCAGTACTTC.

The V and J genes are TRBV4-1 and TRBJ2-5; D gene uncertain. Germline V gives CDR1 MGHRA, CDR2 YSYEKL. Between the trimmed V and J ends, which lost 2 bases and 0 bases, there was a span of 4 bases. The CDR3 loop spans 13 amino acids. CDR3 DNA sequence: TGCGCCAGCAGCCAAATTAACCAAGAGACCCAGTACTTC. Translation: CASSQINQETQYF.

This chain connects TRBV7-3 to TRBJ1-1; TRBD1 matches 11 bases. V lost 5 bases, J lost 4 bases, and 9 bases stayed unmatched. The CDR3 sequence is 16 residues long. CDR1 SGHTA and CDR2 FQGTGA come from the germline V gene. This CDR3 reads CASSPQGQGASTEAFF. The CDR3 DNA reads as TGTGCCAGCAGCCCCCAAGGACAGGGGGCGAGCACTGAAGCTTTCTTT.

The chain joins TRBV6-6 to TRBJ2-1, with TRBD2 matching over 10 bases. Germline V gene lookup returns CDR1 MNHNY and CDR2 SVGAGI (reference sequence). The V segment lost 7 bases and the J segment 8 bases; nucleotides outside the gene matches: 11. The CDR3 is 15 residues long. In DNA, the CDR3 is TGTGCCAGCACCCTACCCCTAGCGGGAGCAGATGAGCAGTTCTTC. It encodes CASTLPLAGADEQFF.

This sequence joins TRBV12-2 and TRBJ2-3; the table's D gene call, TRBD1, was not cross checked with the DNA. TRBV12-2 has pseudogene status. The CDR3 runs to 19 residues. This CDR3 is CASRCKRSERDRTADTQYF. The CDR3 coding sequence is TGTGCAAGTCGCTGCAAGCGATCAGAAAGGGACAGGACCGCTGATACGCAGTATTTT.

The rearrangement links TRBV5-5 to TRBJ2-2; 12 bases are shared with TRBD1. CDR3 size: 15 residues. Trimming removed 4 bases from V and 7 bases from J; junction bases left unmatched: 5. Germline CDR1 reads SGHKS; CDR2 reads YYEKEE (reference sequence). The CDR3 loop is CASSMGQGAIGELFF. CDR3 in DNA: TGTGCCAGCAGCATGGGACAGGGGGCTATCGGGGAGCTGTTTTTT.

The V gene is TRBV19, the J gene TRBJ1-2; D is uncertain. The length of the CDR3 is 13 residues. The ends were cut back, 5 bases at V and 8 bases at J, with 15 bases in the middle. The germline CDR1 and CDR2 sequences are LNHDA and SQIVND (reference sequence). CDR3 bases: TGTGCCAGTAGTGGGCCCCCGTTGCGGGGCTACACCTTC. This gives the protein CASSGPPLRGYTF.

The chain has TRBV21-1 and TRBJ2-7; TRBD1 is the table's D call, not checked against the DNA. TRBV21-1 is a recognized pseudogene. CDR3 length: 14 amino acids. DNA of the CDR3: TGTGCCAGCAGCAAGGACAGGGGGCAAGTCGAGCAGTACTTC. Translating gives CASSKDRGQVEQYF.

This clone appeared a single time. V is TRBV12-3 or TRBV12-4 and J is TRBJ1-1; no firm D call. The germline V and J ends were trimmed by 2 bases and 1 base, with 5 bases remaining between them. The CDR3 loop spans 13 amino acids. CDR3 in DNA: TGTGCCAGCAGTTTATGGGGGAACACTGAAGCTTTCTTT. It encodes CASSLWGNTEAFF.

This clone was counted a few times. The chain couples TRBV7-2 to TRBJ1-2, with a tentative D call TRBD1 (5 bases). Trimming removed 2 bases at V and 0 bases at J, with 10 bases between. Germline V gene sequence: CDR1 SGHTA, CDR2 FQGNSA. This CDR3 spans 15 amino acids. The CDR3 nucleotides are TGTGCCAGCAGCTTAAGCCAGGGAACTAACTATGGCTACACCTTC. This gives the protein CASSLSQGTNYGYTF.

The chain joins TRBV23-1 to TRBJ1-6; D ambiguous. TRBV23-1 is assigned to the ORF class and has an uncertain function. This CDR3 has 17 amino acids. The V end lost 0 bases, the J end lost 2 bases, and 11 bases lay between the germline ends. The CDR3 reads CASSQSKKAPYNSPLHF. The CDR3 bases are TGCGCCAGCAGTCAATCGAAGAAGGCCCCCTATAATTCACCCCTCCACTTT.

A few counts support this clone. The V gene is TRBV7-8, the J gene TRBJ1-1; D remains unclear. V was clipped by 7 bases and J by 3 bases, with 18 bases between them. Germline V CDR1 and CDR2: SGHVS, FQNEAQ. The CDR3 extends over 15 amino acids. This CDR3 is CASTSLRARDTEAFF. CDR3 in DNA: TGTGCCAGCACCTCCTTGAGGGCTCGGGACACTGAAGCTTTCTTT.